The 18 T cell receptor beta chains reported below all come from one sample, sequenced in a study of blood T cell repertoires in COVID-19. Sequencing was performed with immunoSEQ multiplex PCR; in TCRdb, only in-frame clones are kept and a portion is missing. The table lists 110,000 to 150,000 clones, roughly nine tenths of them singletons. Material: peripheral blood. All receptors derive from a woman aged 55-75 years with active COVID-19.

The chain couples TRBV10-3 to TRBJ1-2, with TRBD1 matching over 9 bases. The germline gives CDR1 ENHRY, CDR2 SYGVKD. V lost 4 bases and J lost 4; bases outside the gene matches: 1. The CDR3 loop spans 13 amino acids. In DNA, the CDR3 is TGTGCCATCAGTGGACAGGGGGTCTATGGCTACACCTTC. Translated, it gives CAISGQGVYGYTF.

The chain recombines TRBV29-1 with TRBJ1-1; D is unclear. The CDR3 contains 14 residues. The germline CDR1 and CDR2 sequences are SQVTM and ANQGSEA. Trimming removed 3 bases at V and 0 bases at J, with 11 bases between. The CDR3: CSVDSALMNTEAFF. The CDR3 DNA is TGCAGCGTTGATAGCGCCCTCATGAACACTGAAGCTTTCTTT.

This rearrangement joins TRBV28 to TRBJ1-6, with D unresolved. The V end was cut by 7 bases, the J end by 8 bases, with 12 bases between. The CDR3 length is 13 residues. CDR1 is MDHEN and CDR2 is SYDVKM in the germline V gene. CDR3 nucleotide sequence: TGTGCCAGCAAAGGGAGTACGGATTCACCCCTCCACTTT. Protein: CASKGSTDSPLHF.

This clone has only a few counts. CDR3 in DNA: TGTGCCAGCAGCTTGGGGACAGTCGAGACCCAGTACTTC. Residues: CASSLGTVETQYF. V and J are TRBV7-9 and TRBJ2-5; 7 bases match TRBD1. CDR1 is SEHNR and CDR2 is FQNEAQ in the germline V gene (reference sequence). The CDR3 is 13 residues long. Trimming cost V 3 bases and J 5 bases; bases outside gene matches: 3.

This sequence joins TRBV19 and TRBJ2-1; D is possibly TRBD2 (7 bases). This CDR3 comprises 17 residues. The germline CDR1 and CDR2 sequences are LNHDA and SQIVND (reference sequence). V dropped 5 bases and J dropped 0 bases, with 17 bases sitting between them. The CDR3 sequence: CASSWGGHKSSYNEQFF. The CDR3 coding sequence is TGTGCCAGTAGTTGGGGGGGACACAAGAGCTCCTACAATGAGCAGTTCTTC.

The V call is TRBV7-2, the J call TRBJ2-3; D is perhaps TRBD1 (6 bases). The germline V and J ends were trimmed by 5 bases and 6 bases, with 15 bases remaining between them. The CDR3 has 14 residues. The V gene's germline CDR1 is SGHTA and CDR2 FQGNSA. The CDR3 DNA sequence: TGTGCCAGCAGCCTCATTGGGGACATCGATACGCAGTATTTT. Translation: CASSLIGDIDTQYF.

This chain joins TRBV4-3 and TRBJ1-1; D ambiguous. Germline V gives CDR1 LGHNA, CDR2 YSLEER. V lost 1 base to trimming and J lost 11 bases, with 17 bases between them. This CDR3 contains 14 residues. The CDR3 sequence is CASSQGAPGREAFF. Here the CDR3 DNA reads TGCGCCAGCAGCCAAGGGGCTCCGGGAAGAGAGGCTTTCTTT.

The table lists this clone with a count of one. The gene calls are TRBV6-2 or TRBV6-3 and TRBJ1-5; 7 bases map to TRBD1. Germline V gene data show CDR1 as MNHEY and CDR2 as SVGEGT. The CDR3 totals 14 residues. J was trimmed by 6 bases and V by 1 base; bases with no gene match: 3. This chain's CDR3 is CASSYWAGGQPQHF. The DNA of the CDR3 is TGTGCCAGCAGTTACTGGGCAGGGGGTCAGCCCCAGCATTTT.

The chain uses TRBV3-1 (or the pseudogene TRBV3-2) and TRBJ1-4; D gene uncertain. Trimming took 0 bases from V and 5 from J, leaving 16 bases between them. The CDR3 is 17 residues long. Germline CDR1 reads LGHDT; CDR2 reads YNNKEL (reference sequence). CDR3 in amino acids: CASSQDQVELLNEKLFF. The CDR3 DNA follows: TGTGCCAGCAGCCAAGATCAGGTTGAGTTGCTGAATGAAAAACTGTTTTTT.

This chain links TRBV19 with TRBJ1-1; D remains ambiguous. The CDR3 runs to 13 residues. CDR1 is LNHDA and CDR2 is SQIVND in the germline V gene (reference sequence). The V end lost 7 bases, the J end lost 1 base, and 10 bases lay between the germline ends. The CDR3 nucleotides are TGTGCCAGTATGAGGCGGGCGAACACTGAAGCTTTCTTT. It specifies CASMRRANTEAFF.

The chain carries TRBV5-1 and TRBJ1-2; maybe TRBD1 (6 bases). Trimming shortened V by 0 bases and J by 4 bases, and 10 bases separated the two germline ends. Germline V gives CDR1 SGHRS, CDR2 YFSETQ. CDR3 length: 14 amino acids. CDR3 sequence (DNA): TGCGCCAGCAGCTTGGCCTCACAGGGCTATGGCTACACCTTC. The encoded protein is CASSLASQGYGYTF.

The chain joins TRBV7-8 to TRBJ1-1; the match to TRBD1 covers 7 bases. J gave up 4 bases and V 4 bases, and 6 bases lay outside the gene matches. CDR3 length equals 14 residues. The germline CDR1 and CDR2 sequences are SGHVS and FQNEAQ. The CDR3 loop reads CASSYGDRITEAFF. Written as DNA, the CDR3 is TGTGCCAGCAGCTACGGGGACAGAATCACTGAAGCTTTCTTT. The whole variable domain, filled in from reference TRBV7-8 and TRBJ1-1, reads GAGVSQSPRYKVAKRGQDVALRCDPISGHVSLFWYQQALGQGPEFLTYFQNEAQLDKSGLPSDRFFAERPEGSVSTLKIQRTQQEDSAVYLCASSYGDRITEAFFGQGTRLTVV.

V usage is TRBV2 and J usage is TRBJ1-1; D gene unclear. Per the germline V gene, CDR1 is SNHLY and CDR2 is FYNNEI. There are 13 residues in the CDR3. Trimming took 4 bases from V and 5 from J, leaving 11 bases between them. DNA of the CDR3: TGTGCCAGCAGTGGTCAGAAGAGGACTGAAGCTTTCTTT. Translation gives CASSGQKRTEAFF.

This chain uses TRBV6-5 with TRBJ1-2; TRBD1 aligns across 9 bases. The germline gives CDR1 MNHEY, CDR2 SVGAGI. CDR3 length: 15 amino acids. V was pared by 5 bases and J by 4 bases, with 8 bases of the junction left unmatched. CDR3 DNA sequence: TGTGCCAGCAGTACTCCGGGACAGGGCAGCTATGGCTACACCTTC. It translates to CASSTPGQGSYGYTF.

Points on this clone: Other DNA sequences in this specimen translate into the identical CDR3. The chain links TRBV18 to TRBJ1-6; D is perhaps TRBD1 (5 bases). Germline V gene lookup returns CDR1 KGHSH and CDR2 LQKENI. With 3 bases removed from V and 4 bases from J, the gap between germline ends came to 13 bases. The CDR3 is made up of 16 amino acids. The CDR3 protein is CASSPWQGGYNSPLHF. The CDR3 DNA reads TGTGCCAGCTCACCGTGGCAGGGCGGATATAATTCACCCCTCCACTTT.

J is TRBJ1-2 and V is TRBV6-1; no reliable D call. Germline loops: CDR1 MNHNS, CDR2 SASEGT. The CDR3 consists of 13 residues. Trimming took 1 base from V and 2 from J, leaving 5 bases between them. Written as DNA, the CDR3 is TGTGCCAGCAGTGAAGGGCAGAACTATGGCTACACCTTC. It yields the protein CASSEGQNYGYTF.

The chain has TRBV19 and TRBJ2-7; no clear D. V was shortened by 6 bases and J by 2 bases, with 11 bases between the two germline ends. The CDR3 is 13 amino acids. CDR1 is LNHDA and CDR2 is SQIVND in the germline V gene (reference sequence). The CDR3 bases are TGTGCCAGTAGATCAGACAAGACCTACGAGCAGTACTTC. It is translated as CASRSDKTYEQYF.

The CDR3 spells CASSLGRTGGAGEKLFF. The CDR3 nucleotides are TGTGCCAGCAGCTTAGGGCGGACAGGGGGCGCAGGGGAAAAACTGTTTTTT. The chain carries TRBV7-2 and TRBJ1-4; TRBD1 matches 11 bases. The CDR3 has 17 amino acids. V lost 1 base and J lost 8; bases outside the gene matches: 9. The V gene's germline CDR1 is SGHTA and CDR2 FQGNSA.